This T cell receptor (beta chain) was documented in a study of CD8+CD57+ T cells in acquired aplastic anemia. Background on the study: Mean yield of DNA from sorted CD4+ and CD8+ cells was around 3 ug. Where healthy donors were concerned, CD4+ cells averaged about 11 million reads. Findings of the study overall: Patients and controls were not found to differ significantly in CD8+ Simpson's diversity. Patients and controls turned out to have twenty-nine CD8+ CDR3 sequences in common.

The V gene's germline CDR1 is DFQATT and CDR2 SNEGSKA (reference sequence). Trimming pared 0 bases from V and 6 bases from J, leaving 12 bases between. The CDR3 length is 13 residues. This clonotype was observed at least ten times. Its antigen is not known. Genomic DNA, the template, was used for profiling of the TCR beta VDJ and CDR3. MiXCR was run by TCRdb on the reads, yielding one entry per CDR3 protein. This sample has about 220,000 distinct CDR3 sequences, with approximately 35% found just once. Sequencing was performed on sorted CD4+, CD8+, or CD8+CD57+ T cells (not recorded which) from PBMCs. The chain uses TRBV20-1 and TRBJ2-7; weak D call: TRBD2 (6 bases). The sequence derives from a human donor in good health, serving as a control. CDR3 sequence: CSARERGEGEQYF. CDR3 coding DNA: TGCAGTGCTAGAGAGCGGGGCGAGGGCGAGCAGTACTTC.